The 27 T cell receptor beta chains given below trace back to one sample, sequenced in a study of blood T cell repertoires in COVID-19. The assay was immunoSEQ multiplex PCR, and TCRdb's table has in-frame clones only and misses some. Among over 200,000 clones listed, 82% were seen once. Material: peripheral blood. The receptors were sampled from a woman aged 35 to 49 with acute or convalescent COVID-19.

The chain couples TRBV18 to TRBJ2-2; D unresolved. CDR3 size: 14 residues. The V gene's germline CDR1 is KGHSH and CDR2 LQKENI. Trimming shortened V by 0 bases and J by 6 bases, and 8 bases separated the two germline ends. CDR3 residues: CASSPPEFAGELFF. The CDR3 DNA follows: TGTGCCAGCTCACCACCGGAGTTTGCCGGGGAGCTGTTTTTT.

The chain uses TRBV19 and TRBJ2-5, with 7 bases aligning to TRBD1. Germline CDR1 and CDR2: LNHDA and SQIVND (reference sequence). The length of the CDR3 is 14 residues. The ends lost 1 base at V and 4 bases at J; junction bases unmatched: 3. The CDR3 DNA reads TGTGCCAGTAGTATAGGAGGGGGCGGAGAGACCCAGTACTTC. It is translated as CASSIGGGGETQYF.

V usage is TRBV2 and J usage is TRBJ1-2; perhaps TRBD1 as D (5 bases). Germline CDR1 reads SNHLY; CDR2 reads FYNNEI. Trimming stripped 3 bases from V and 4 bases from J, with 9 bases between. The CDR3 extends over 13 amino acids. CDR3 DNA: TGTGCCAGCAGTGATGGGGGGTTCTATGGCTACACCTTC. This gives the protein CASSDGGFYGYTF.

This clone was seen only once. The rearrangement uses TRBV5-8 and TRBJ2-3; possibly TRBD2 for D (5 bases). Germline V CDR1 and CDR2: SGHTS, YDEGEE. The CDR3 is 16 residues long. V was shortened by 0 bases and J by 4 bases, with 15 bases between the two germline ends. The CDR3 nucleotides read TGTGCCAGCAGCTTGGACGGGTCGGCGGGCTCAGATACGCAGTATTTT. Its protein product is CASSLDGSAGSDTQYF.

This clone has just one count. The CDR3 here is CASSLFGQRRSYEQYF. DNA for the CDR3: TGTGCCAGCAGCTTATTTGGACAGCGGCGTTCCTACGAGCAGTACTTC. The chain recombines TRBV7-2 with TRBJ2-7; possible D gene TRBD1, 6 bases. This CDR3 has 16 amino acids. V was clipped by 2 bases and J by 1 base, with 15 bases between them. Germline values: CDR1 SGHTA, CDR2 FQGNSA.

The genes are TRBV12-3 or TRBV12-4 and TRBJ1-2, with unresolved D. This CDR3 has 13 residues. The V gene lost 4 bases and the J gene lost 2 bases, with 8 bases spanning the gap. In DNA, the CDR3 is TGTGCCAGCAGTTCTAGGGAGAACTATGGCTACACCTTC. Translated, it gives CASSSRENYGYTF.

This clone was found once. This chain's CDR3 is CASIGTRLTDTQYF. CDR3 DNA sequence: TGTGCCAGCATAGGGACTAGGCTCACAGATACGCAGTATTTT. The chain employs TRBV11-2 and TRBJ2-3; 8 bases are shared with TRBD2. This CDR3 is 14 amino acids long. The V segment lost 7 bases and the J segment 2 bases; nucleotides outside the gene matches: 5. The V gene's germline CDR1 is SGHAT and CDR2 FQNNGV.

This clone was seen a handful of times. The chain has TRBV6-2 or TRBV6-3 and TRBJ1-2; D gene unclear. This CDR3 has 14 residues. V lost 2 bases, J lost 4 bases, and 11 bases lay in between. Germline V CDR1 and CDR2: MNHEY, SVGEGT. CDR3 coding DNA: TGTGCCAGCAGTTACCAAGGACTGTCCTATGGCTACACCTTC. Translation gives CASSYQGLSYGYTF.

CDR3 bases: TGTGCCAGCAGTGACAGGGAGAGGGGGCCCCAGCATTTT. Amino acid sequence: CASSDRERGPQHF. V usage is TRBV6-6 and J usage is TRBJ1-5; 7 bases fit TRBD1. Germline lookup yields CDR1 MNHNY and CDR2 SVGAGI (reference sequence). J lost 9 bases, V lost 5 bases, and 7 bases had no gene match. This CDR3 has 13 amino acids.

This chain joins TRBV11-1 and TRBJ2-7; 8 bases match TRBD1. This CDR3 has 16 amino acids. Germline CDR1 is SGHAT and CDR2 is FQDESV (reference sequence). Germline trimming cut 1 base from V and 3 bases from J; bases unmatched to any gene: 8. For the CDR3, the DNA is TGTGCCAGCAGCTTAGGACGCGGGACAGGTCTCTACGAGCAGTACTTC. Protein: CASSLGRGTGLYEQYF.

This clone was seen many times. V is TRBV10-3 and J is TRBJ2-7; 9 bases are a match to TRBD1. The CDR3 is 15 residues long. After removal of 0 bases from V and 3 bases from J, the junction contained 3 bases not matched to a gene. The germline gives CDR1 ENHRY, CDR2 SYGVKD. CDR3 protein: CAISESTGQGYEQYF. For the CDR3, the DNA is TGTGCCATCAGTGAGTCGACGGGACAGGGCTACGAGCAGTACTTC.

The chain has TRBV3-1 (or the pseudogene TRBV3-2) and TRBJ2-3, with 9 positions matching TRBD2. This CDR3 region has 16 residues. Per the germline V gene, CDR1 is LGHDT and CDR2 is YNNKEL (reference sequence). Germline trimming cut 3 bases from V and 0 bases from J; bases unmatched to any gene: 4. The CDR3 is CASSQLLAGSTDTQYF. DNA for the CDR3: TGTGCCAGCAGCCAGCTACTAGCGGGCAGCACAGATACGCAGTATTTT.

The chain links TRBV13 to TRBJ1-4, with TRBD1 as a possible D gene (6 bases). The CDR3 is made up of 15 amino acids. V was cut by 0 bases and J by 7 bases, with 12 bases left in between. Germline V gene lookup returns CDR1 PRHDT and CDR2 FYEKMQ (reference sequence). The CDR3: CASSLGQGKGEKLFF. In nucleotides, the CDR3 is TGTGCCAGCAGCTTAGGACAGGGTAAGGGTGAAAAACTGTTTTTT.

J is TRBJ1-2 and V is TRBV9; no firm D call. Germline CDR1 and CDR2: SGDLS and YYNGEE. V lost 0 bases, J lost 1 base, and 13 bases lay in between. The CDR3 loop spans 16 amino acids. In DNA, the CDR3 is TGTGCCAGCAGCGTAGGTTCGTACAAAGTTAACTATGGCTACACCTTC. This encodes CASSVGSYKVNYGYTF.

The chain links TRBV6-1 to TRBJ2-7, with TRBD2 as a possible D gene (6 bases). This CDR3 comprises 13 residues. V dropped 3 bases and J dropped 3 bases, with 9 bases sitting between them. In germline, CDR1 is MNHNS, CDR2 SASEGT. CDR3 sequence (DNA): TGTGCCAGCAGTGAGTGGGGGGTCTACGAGCAGTACTTC. Residues: CASSEWGVYEQYF.

This chain connects TRBV7-6 to TRBJ1-2; the match to TRBD1 covers 9 bases. With 0 bases clipped from V and 3 bases from J, the junction kept 11 bases outside the gene matches. Germline V gene lookup returns CDR1 SGHVS and CDR2 FNYEAQ. The CDR3 totals 18 residues. CDR3 DNA: TGTGCCAGCAGCTTAGCGCTCACAGGGGGCTCGAGGGACTATGGCTACACCTTC. Its protein product is CASSLALTGGSRDYGYTF.

This chain uses TRBV3-1 (or the pseudogene TRBV3-2) with TRBJ2-2; D is unresolved. V lost 3 bases and J lost 5, with 16 bases in between. Per germline, CDR1 LGHDT and CDR2 YNNKEL (reference sequence). This CDR3 contains 16 residues. This CDR3 is CASSQRPGWVTGELFF. The CDR3 region has the DNA TGTGCCAGCAGCCAGCGACCCGGGTGGGTAACCGGGGAGCTGTTTTTT.

V gene TRBV7-9 combines with J gene TRBJ1-1; TRBD1 matches at 10 bases. The V and J ends lost 6 bases and 5 bases, in that order; junction bases with no gene match: 6. In germline, CDR1 is SEHNR, CDR2 FQNEAQ (reference sequence). The length of the CDR3 is 14 residues. CDR3 DNA: TGTGCCAGCAGGTGGGACAGGGGTGGTACTGAAGCTTTCTTT. As protein: CASRWDRGGTEAFF.

To note about this clone: Because the CDR3 is missing its conserved closing phenylalanine or tryptophan, this is likely a read error. Because the CDR3's place on the DNA is in doubt, the DNA is left out and the CDR3 is given as listed by TCRdb. The chain links TRBV3-1 (or the pseudogene TRBV3-2) to TRBJ1-2; the DNA was not used to check the table's D call, TRBD1. Germline CDR1 is LGHDT and CDR2 is YNNKEL (reference sequence). Counting both end residues, the CDR3 totals 11 amino acids. CDR3 region: CASSLGQGVQI.

The chain employs TRBV4-1 and TRBJ1-2; D is unclear. The CDR3 runs to 16 residues. Germline V CDR1 and CDR2: MGHRA, YSYEKL. With 2 bases removed from V and 7 bases from J, the gap between germline ends came to 20 bases. This chain's CDR3 is CASSQFVRKKPFGYTF. For the CDR3, the DNA is TGCGCCAGCAGCCAATTTGTCAGGAAGAAACCATTTGGCTACACCTTC.

The chain joins TRBV6-5 to TRBJ2-7; 9 bases align to TRBD2. Germline-derived CDR1 and CDR2 are MNHEY and SVGAGI. V shed 6 bases and J 2 bases; nucleotides not matched to a gene: 8. This CDR3 contains 15 residues. CDR3 sequence: CASRDSGSRTYEQYF. The DNA for the CDR3 is TGTGCCAGCAGAGATAGCGGGAGCCGAACCTACGAGCAGTACTTC.

The genes are TRBV2 and TRBJ1-2, with D maybe TRBD1 (6 bases). Germline-derived CDR1 and CDR2 are SNHLY and FYNNEI. This CDR3 is built from 13 residues. Between the trimmed V and J ends, which lost 5 bases and 4 bases, there was a span of 11 bases. The CDR3 sequence: CASSLRGAYGYTF. The CDR3 coding sequence is TGTGCCAGCAGTCTCAGGGGCGCCTATGGCTACACCTTC.

Only one count was recorded for this clone. The chain combines TRBV6-2 or TRBV6-3 with TRBJ2-3; D is ambiguous. V was clipped by 6 bases and J by 4 bases, with 11 bases between them. The length of the CDR3 is 13 residues. Germline V gene lookup returns CDR1 MNHEY and CDR2 SVGEGT. The CDR3 DNA follows: TGTGCCAGCAGCCGAGATACGGCAGATACGCAGTATTTT. As protein: CASSRDTADTQYF.

The chain uses TRBV19 and TRBJ2-1; D may be TRBD2 (6 bases). Trimming removed 5 bases from V and 6 bases from J, with 14 bases in between. CDR1 is LNHDA and CDR2 is SQIVND in the germline V gene (reference sequence). The length of the CDR3 is 14 residues. CDR3 nucleotides: TGTGCCAGTAGTCCGAGACTAGTGGCCAATGAGCAGTTCTTC. This encodes CASSPRLVANEQFF. Full variable domain (rest looked up from reference TRBV19 and TRBJ2-1): DGGITQSPKYLFRKEGQNVTLSCEQNLNHDAMYWYRQDPGQGLRLIYYSQIVNDFQKGDIAEGYSVSREKKESFPLTVTSAQKNPTAFYLCASSPRLVANEQFFGPGTRLTVL.

The chain combines TRBV10-3 with TRBJ1-2; 9 bases line up with TRBD1. Germline V gene data show CDR1 as ENHRY and CDR2 as SYGVKD. The CDR3 length is 14 residues. The V gene end was trimmed by 6 bases and the J gene end by 5 bases; junction bases not matched to a gene: 7. The CDR3 nucleotides read TGTGCCATCAGCCGGGACAGGGATGATTATGGCTACACCTTC. This gives the protein CAISRDRDDYGYTF.

The V and J genes are TRBV27 and TRBJ1-1; no reliable D call. The CDR3 length is 13 residues. CDR1 and CDR2 (germline): MNHEY, SMNVEV (reference sequence). Trimming removed 3 bases at V and 0 bases at J, with 5 bases between. CDR3 region: CASSLRMNTEAFF. CDR3 in DNA: TGTGCCAGCAGTTTGAGGATGAACACTGAAGCTTTCTTT.

The rearrangement joins TRBV25-1 to TRBJ2-7; D is possibly TRBD1 (5 bases). Germline CDR1 and CDR2: MGHDK and SYGVNS. Trimming cost V 2 bases and J 0 bases, with 14 bases left between them. The CDR3 has 16 amino acids. The CDR3 DNA sequence: TGTGCCAGCAGTGAAGGCGTGGGGCCCCTCTCCTACGAGCAGTACTTC. Translation: CASSEGVGPLSYEQYF.